This is a list of T cell receptor beta chains from one sample in a study of T cells in Graves' hyperthyroidism and ophthalmopathy. TCRdb analysed the multiplex PCR reads with MiXCR anew, one entry per CDR3 protein. The table shows 95,000 to 110,000 distinct CDR3 sequences, with approximately 15% occurring only once. The sequencing sample was made of blood. These receptors all stem from a woman aged 45 to 65 with Graves' hyperthyroidism. CDR3s include the opening cysteine and the closing phenylalanine or tryptophan.

v_gene: TRBV28; CDR3aa: CASSPHSLPDTQYF
v_gene: TRBV7-6; CDR3aa: CASSLGTGPVDTQYF
v_gene: TRBV28; CDR3aa: CASRRPGTGAYEQYF
v_gene: TRBV7-8; CDR3aa: CASSSPAGTRTDTQYF
v_gene: TRBV18; CDR3aa: CASSPPLGQERNEQFF
v_gene: TRBV7-3; CDR3aa: CASSPQGGFGETQYF
v_gene: TRBV20-1; CDR3aa: CSATPWSYEQYF
v_gene: TRBV13; CDR3aa: CASSDRTGYTGELFF
v_gene: TRBV27; CDR3aa: CASSFQARRTYNEQFF
v_gene: TRBV19; CDR3aa: CASGDNYGYTF
v_gene: TRBV7-3; CDR3aa: CASSLRPDSYNEQFF
v_gene: TRBV30; CDR3aa: CAWSVKGTGETQYF
v_gene: TRBV3-1; CDR3aa: CASSQVNRGRDRFF
v_gene: TRBV7-9; CDR3aa: CASSPPVSRNYEQYF
v_gene: TRBV12-3/TRBV12-4; CDR3aa: CASSLTSGNNEQSF
v_gene: TRBV6-1; CDR3aa: CASRESLAANYGYTF
v_gene: TRBV5-1; CDR3aa: CASSLMGALGEAFF
v_gene: TRBV5-1; CDR3aa: CASSPHLPSQETQYF
v_gene: TRBV29-1; CDR3aa: CSVPGTEPTGELFF
v_gene: TRBV14; CDR3aa: CASSPGQGKAEQFF
v_gene: TRBV7-6; CDR3aa: CASSLVTSGHEQFF
v_gene: TRBV19; CDR3aa: CASSRAGLYNEQFF
v_gene: TRBV30; CDR3aa: CAWNRDRDQPQHF
v_gene: TRBV20-1; CDR3aa: CSARVADSYGYTF
v_gene: TRBV13; CDR3aa: CASSSKNTIYF
v_gene: TRBV5-4; CDR3aa: CASSPNPGLVYNEQFF
v_gene: TRBV2; CDR3aa: CASKEREATDTQYF
v_gene: TRBV6-1; CDR3aa: CASSEAGYEQYF
v_gene: TRBV5-1; CDR3aa: CASSRNPGQETQYF
v_gene: TRBV20-1; CDR3aa: CSAQAESAAWNNEQFF
v_gene: TRBV18; CDR3aa: CASSPLGQGDGYTF
v_gene: TRBV3-1; CDR3aa: CASSQDGSYEQYF